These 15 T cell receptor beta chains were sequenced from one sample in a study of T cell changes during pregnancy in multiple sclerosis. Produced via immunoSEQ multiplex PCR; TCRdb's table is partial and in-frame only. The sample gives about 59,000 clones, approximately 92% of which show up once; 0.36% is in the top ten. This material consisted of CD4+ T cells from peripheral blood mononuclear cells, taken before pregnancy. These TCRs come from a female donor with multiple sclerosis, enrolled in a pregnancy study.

The chain's CDR3 is CASSLYGLAGDFYEQYF. Here the CDR3 DNA reads TGTGCCAGCAGTTTATACGGACTAGCGGGAGATTTCTACGAGCAGTACTTC. The genes are TRBV28 and TRBJ2-7; TRBD2 aligns across 13 bases. CDR3 length: 17 residues. CDR1 is MDHEN and CDR2 is SYDVKM in the germline V gene. The V gene end was trimmed by 1 base and the J gene end by 3 bases; junction bases not matched to a gene: 6.

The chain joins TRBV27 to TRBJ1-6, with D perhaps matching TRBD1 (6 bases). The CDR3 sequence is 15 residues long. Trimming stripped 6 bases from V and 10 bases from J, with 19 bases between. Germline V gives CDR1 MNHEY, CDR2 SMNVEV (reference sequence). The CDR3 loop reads CASRPFLGGGSPLHF. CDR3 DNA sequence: TGTGCCAGCAGGCCCTTCCTAGGGGGTGGATCACCCCTCCACTTT.

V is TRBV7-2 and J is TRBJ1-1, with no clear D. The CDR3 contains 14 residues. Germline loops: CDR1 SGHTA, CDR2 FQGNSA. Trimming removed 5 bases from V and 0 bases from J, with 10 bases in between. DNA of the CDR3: TGTGCCAGCAGCAGAAGGGAGGTGAACACTGAAGCTTTCTTT. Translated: CASSRREVNTEAFF.

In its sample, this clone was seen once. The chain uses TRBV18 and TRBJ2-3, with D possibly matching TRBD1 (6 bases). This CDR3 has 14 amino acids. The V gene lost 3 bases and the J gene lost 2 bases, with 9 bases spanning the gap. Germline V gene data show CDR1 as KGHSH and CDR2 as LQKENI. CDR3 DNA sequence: TGTGCCAGCTCACCTACAGGGCTCACAGATACGCAGTATTTT. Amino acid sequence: CASSPTGLTDTQYF.

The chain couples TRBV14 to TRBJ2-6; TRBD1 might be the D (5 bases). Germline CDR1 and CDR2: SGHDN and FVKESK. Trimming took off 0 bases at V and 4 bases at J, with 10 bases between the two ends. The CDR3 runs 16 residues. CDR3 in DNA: TGTGCCAGCAGCCAAGACAGGGTGGGGGGGGCCAACGTCCTGACTTTC. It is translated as CASSQDRVGGANVLTF.

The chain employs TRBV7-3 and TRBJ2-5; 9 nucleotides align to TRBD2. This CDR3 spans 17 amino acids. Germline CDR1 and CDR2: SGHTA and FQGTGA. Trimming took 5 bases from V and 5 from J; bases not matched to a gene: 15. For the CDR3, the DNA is TGTGCCAGCAGCCCAGGGGTGTTTGCGGGAGGGCCGGAGACCCAGTACTTC. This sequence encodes CASSPGVFAGGPETQYF. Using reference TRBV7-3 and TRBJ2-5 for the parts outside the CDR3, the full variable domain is GAGVSQTPSNKVTEKGKYVELRCDPISGHTALYWYRQSLGQGPEFLIYFQGTGAADDSGLPNDRFFAVRPEGSVSTLKIQRTERGDSAVYLCASSPGVFAGGPETQYFGPGTRLLVL.

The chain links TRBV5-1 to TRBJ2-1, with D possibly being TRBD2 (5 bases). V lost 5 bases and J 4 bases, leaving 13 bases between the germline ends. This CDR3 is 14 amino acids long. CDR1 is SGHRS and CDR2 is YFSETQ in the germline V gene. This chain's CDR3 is CASSLPTSYNEQFF. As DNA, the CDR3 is TGCGCCAGCAGTCTCCCTACTAGTTACAATGAGCAGTTCTTC. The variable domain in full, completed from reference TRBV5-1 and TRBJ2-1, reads KAGVTQTPRYLIKTRGQQVTLSCSPISGHRSVSWYQQTPGQGLQFLFEYFSETQRNKGNFPGRFSGRQFSNSRSEMNVSTLELGDSALYLCASSLPTSYNEQFFGPGTRLTVL.

The CDR3 is CASSVGQLNTGELFF. The CDR3 bases are TGTGCCAGCAGCGTAGGACAGCTGAACACCGGGGAGCTGTTTTTT. The chain joins TRBV9 to TRBJ2-2; D might be TRBD1 (5 bases). CDR3 length: 15 amino acids. V lost 0 bases and J lost 1, with 7 bases in between. Germline CDR1 reads SGDLS; CDR2 reads YYNGEE.

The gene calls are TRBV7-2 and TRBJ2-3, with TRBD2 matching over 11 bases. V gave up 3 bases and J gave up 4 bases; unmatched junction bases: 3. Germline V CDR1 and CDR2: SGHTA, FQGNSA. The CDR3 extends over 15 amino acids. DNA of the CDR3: TGTGCCAGCAGCTTTAGCGGGAGGGCCGCAGATACGCAGTATTTT. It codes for CASSFSGRAADTQYF. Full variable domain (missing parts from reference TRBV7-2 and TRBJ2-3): GAGVSQSPSNKVTEKGKDVELRCDPISGHTALYWYRQSLGQGLEFLIYFQGNSAPDKSGLPSDRFSAERTGGSVSTLTIQRTQQEDSAVYLCASSFSGRAADTQYFGPGTRLTVL.

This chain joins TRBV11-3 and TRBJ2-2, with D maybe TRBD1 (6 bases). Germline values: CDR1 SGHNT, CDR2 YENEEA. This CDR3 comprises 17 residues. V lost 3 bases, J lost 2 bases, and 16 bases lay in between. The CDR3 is CASSLTGRGFNTGELFF. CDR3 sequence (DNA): TGTGCCAGCAGCTTGACAGGACGGGGATTTAACACCGGGGAGCTGTTTTTT.

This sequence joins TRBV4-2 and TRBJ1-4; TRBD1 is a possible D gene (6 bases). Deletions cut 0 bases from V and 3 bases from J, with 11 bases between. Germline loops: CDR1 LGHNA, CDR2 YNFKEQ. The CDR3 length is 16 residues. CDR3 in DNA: TGTGCCAGCAGCCAAGAGGGGCCAGGGGCTAATGAAAAACTGTTTTTT. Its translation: CASSQEGPGANEKLFF.

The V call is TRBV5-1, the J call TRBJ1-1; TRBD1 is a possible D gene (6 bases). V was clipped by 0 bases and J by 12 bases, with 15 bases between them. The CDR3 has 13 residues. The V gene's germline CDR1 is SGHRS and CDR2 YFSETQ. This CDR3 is CASSLDQGRRSFF. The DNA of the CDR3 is TGCGCCAGCAGCTTGGATCAGGGGCGCAGGTCTTTCTTT.

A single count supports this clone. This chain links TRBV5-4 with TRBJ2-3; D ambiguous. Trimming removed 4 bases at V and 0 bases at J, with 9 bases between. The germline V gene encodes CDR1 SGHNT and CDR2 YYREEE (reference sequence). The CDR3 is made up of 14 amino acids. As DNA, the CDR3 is TGTGCCAGCAGCCCCCCCACTAGCACAGATACGCAGTATTTT. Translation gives CASSPPTSTDTQYF.

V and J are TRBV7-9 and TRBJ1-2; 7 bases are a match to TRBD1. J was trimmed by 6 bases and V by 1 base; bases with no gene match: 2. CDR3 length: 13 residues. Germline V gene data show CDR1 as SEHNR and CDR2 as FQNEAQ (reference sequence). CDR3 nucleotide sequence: TGTGCCAGCAGCTTAGGACAGGGAAATGGCTACACCTTC. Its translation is CASSLGQGNGYTF.

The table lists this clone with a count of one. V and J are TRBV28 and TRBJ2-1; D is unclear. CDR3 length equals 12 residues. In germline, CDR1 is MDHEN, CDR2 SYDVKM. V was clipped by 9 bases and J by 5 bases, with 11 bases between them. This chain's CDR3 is CASVGLDNEQFF. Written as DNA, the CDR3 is TGTGCCAGTGTCGGGTTGGACAATGAGCAGTTCTTC.